The present T cell receptor (beta chain) was sequenced within a study of cytomegalovirus exposure and HLA in healthy donors. Researchers ran the PCR with 60 Vbeta and 13 Jbeta primers. In the study's own analysis: Among the unique TCR beta chains that a later analysis counted, roughly 80 million in all, about 12 million were shared. Assay: immunoSEQ multiplex PCR; the TCRdb copy retains only in-frame clones and omits some. The V and J calls and clone size come from that table; D and trimming were worked out from the DNA. This sample carries about 200,000 clones, around 80% of them seen once, and the ten largest clones take roughly 4.5%. The CDR3 contains 15 residues. CDR1 and CDR2 from the germline V gene are SGHNT and YYREEE (reference sequence). After removal of 5 bases from V and 7 bases from J, the junction contained 8 bases not matched to a gene. Study observations and caveats: For TCR beta chains, V- and J-gene trimming was later linked to a missense DCLRE1C variant. Researchers counted roughly 150 TCR beta chains as cytomegalovirus-associated. Analyses of presence and absence presupposed an approximately uniform sequencing depth across donors.

Comments on this clone: Its target is not known.

The gene calls are TRBV5-4 and TRBJ2-2; 10 nucleotides match TRBD1. The origin of this receptor is a woman aged 25 to 45 in good health and CMV-seropositive. Source material: PBMCs. CDR3 nucleotides: TGTGCCAGCAGACGACAGGGGGCGCTTGACGGGGAGCTGTTTTTT. Amino acids: CASRRQGALDGELFF.